These 3 T cell receptor beta chains were sequenced from one sample in a study of blood T cell repertoires in COVID-19. The repertoire was sequenced with immunoSEQ multiplex PCR; TCRdb's copy has only in-frame clones and lacks some. The sample comprises almost 250,000 clones, 70% to 90% of which are singletons, and approximately 1.7% rests with the top ten. Sequencing was done on a sample of PBMCs or T cells enriched from blood (not recorded which). The receptor set was obtained from a woman in her 50s who had recovered from COVID-19.

The CDR3 is CASSLGRGKETQYF. CDR3 coding DNA: TGTGCCAGCAGTTTAGGCAGGGGAAAAGAGACCCAGTACTTC. This rearrangement joins TRBV28 to TRBJ2-5; TRBD1 might be the D (6 bases). Looked up from germline, CDR1 is MDHEN and CDR2 is SYDVKM. The CDR3 contains 14 residues. V lost 2 bases to trimming and J lost 3 bases, with 10 bases between them.

The chain is built from TRBV28 and TRBJ2-7, with a weak D call TRBD2 (6 bases). Trimming took off 3 bases at V and 2 bases at J, with 11 bases between the two ends. This CDR3 is built from 14 residues. Germline CDR1 is MDHEN and CDR2 is SYDVKM. CDR3 sequence reads: CASSLGGTAYEQYF. DNA for the CDR3: TGTGCCAGCAGTTTGGGGGGAACAGCCTACGAGCAGTACTTC.

The chain is built from TRBV25-1 and TRBJ2-3; 11 nucleotides match TRBD1. The V segment lost 7 bases and the J segment 4 bases; nucleotides outside the gene matches: 4. Germline V gene data show CDR1 as MGHDK and CDR2 as SYGVNS. The CDR3 has 14 residues. The CDR3 sequence: CASTGTGGSDTQYF. DNA of the CDR3: TGTGCCAGCACCGGGACAGGGGGATCAGATACGCAGTATTTT.